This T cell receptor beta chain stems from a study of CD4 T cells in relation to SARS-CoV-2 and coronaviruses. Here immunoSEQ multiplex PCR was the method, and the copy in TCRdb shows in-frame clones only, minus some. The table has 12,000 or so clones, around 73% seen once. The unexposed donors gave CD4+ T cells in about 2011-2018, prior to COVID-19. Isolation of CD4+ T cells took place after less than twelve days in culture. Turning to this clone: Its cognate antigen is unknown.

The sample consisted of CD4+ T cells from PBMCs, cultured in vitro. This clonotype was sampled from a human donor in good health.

Here the CDR3 reads CASSQSYRGRRSPLHF. CDR3 nucleotides: TGCGCCAGCAGTCAATCGTACAGGGGGCGTAGATCACCCCTCCACTTT. The chain employs TRBV23-1 and TRBJ1-6; TRBD1 aligns across 9 bases. TRBV23-1 is given ORF status, its function remaining uncertain. The CDR3 is made up of 16 amino acids. V was pared by 0 bases and J by 10 bases, with 7 bases of the junction left unmatched.